This T cell receptor beta chain is from a study of blood T cell repertoires in COVID-19. Assay: immunoSEQ multiplex PCR; the TCRdb copy retains only in-frame clones and omits some. The data show tens of thousands of clones, 70% to 90% seen once. The origin of this receptor is a human donor in a cohort sampled during active COVID-19. Sequences were obtained from peripheral blood.

This CDR3 is CASSLGQGNQPQHF. The DNA for the CDR3 is TGTGCCAGCAGCCTTGGACAGGGAAATCAGCCCCAGCATTTT. This rearrangement joins TRBV3-1 (or the pseudogene TRBV3-2) to TRBJ1-5, with 8 bases matching TRBD1. V lost 4 bases and J lost 4; bases outside the gene matches: 3. The CDR3 has 14 residues. Germline loops: CDR1 LGHDT, CDR2 YNNKEL (reference sequence).